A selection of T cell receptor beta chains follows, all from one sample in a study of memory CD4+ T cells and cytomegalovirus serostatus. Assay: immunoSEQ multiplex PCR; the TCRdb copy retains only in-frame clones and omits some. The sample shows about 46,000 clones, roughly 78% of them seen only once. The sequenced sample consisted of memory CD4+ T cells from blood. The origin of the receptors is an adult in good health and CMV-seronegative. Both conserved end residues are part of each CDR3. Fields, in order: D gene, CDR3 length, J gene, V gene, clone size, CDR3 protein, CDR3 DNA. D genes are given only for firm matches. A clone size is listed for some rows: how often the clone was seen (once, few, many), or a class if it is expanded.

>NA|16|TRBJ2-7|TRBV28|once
CASSRPPGRDSYEQYF
TGTGCCAGCAGTCGTCCACCCGGGCGTGACTCCTACGAGCAGTACTTC
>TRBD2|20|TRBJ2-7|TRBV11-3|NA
CASSLCRWTSPRGGIYEQYF
TGTGCCAGCAGCCTCTGTCGTTGGACTAGCCCCCGGGGGGGCATCTACGAGCAGTACTTC
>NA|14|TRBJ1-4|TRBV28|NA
CASSYTGTLEKLFF
TGTGCCAGCAGCTACACCGGGACACTTGAAAAACTGTTTTTT
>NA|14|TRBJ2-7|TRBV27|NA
CASSLWGGRYEQYF
TGTGCCAGCAGTTTATGGGGGGGGCGCTACGAGCAGTACTTC
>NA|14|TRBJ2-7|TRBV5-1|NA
CASSLAGGGYEQYF
TGCGCCAGCAGCTTGGCGGGGGGCGGATACGAGCAGTACTTC
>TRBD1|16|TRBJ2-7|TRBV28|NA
CASSQRGQGAWYEQYF
TGTGCCAGCAGTCAGCGGGGACAGGGAGCCTGGTACGAGCAGTACTTC
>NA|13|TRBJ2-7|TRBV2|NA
CASSDGGRYEQYF
TGTGCCAGCAGTGACGGGGGGCGGTACGAGCAGTACTTC
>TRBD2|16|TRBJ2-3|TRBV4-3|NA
CASSQEGLAGVDTQYF
TGCGCCAGCAGCCAAGAGGGCCTAGCGGGGGTAGATACGCAGTATTTT
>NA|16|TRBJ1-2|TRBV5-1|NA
CASSSEQGANHYGYTF
TGCGCCAGCAGCTCTGAACAGGGAGCGAACCACTATGGCTACACCTTC
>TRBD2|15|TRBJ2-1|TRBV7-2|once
CASSSPESGGNEQFF
TGTGCCAGCAGCTCACCGGAGAGCGGGGGGAATGAGCAGTTCTTC
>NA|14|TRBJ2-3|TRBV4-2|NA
CASSPQSGPDTQYF
TGTGCCAGCAGCCCCCAAAGCGGTCCAGATACGCAGTATTTT